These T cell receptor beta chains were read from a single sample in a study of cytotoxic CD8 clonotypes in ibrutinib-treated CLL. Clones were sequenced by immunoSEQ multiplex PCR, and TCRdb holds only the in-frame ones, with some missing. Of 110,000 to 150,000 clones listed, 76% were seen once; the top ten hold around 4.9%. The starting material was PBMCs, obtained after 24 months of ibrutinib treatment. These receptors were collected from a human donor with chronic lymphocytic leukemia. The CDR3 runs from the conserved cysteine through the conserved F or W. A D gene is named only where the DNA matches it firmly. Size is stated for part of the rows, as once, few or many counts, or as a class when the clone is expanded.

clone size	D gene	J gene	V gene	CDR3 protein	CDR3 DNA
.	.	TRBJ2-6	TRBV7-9	CASSAQGLRANVLTF	TGTGCCAGCAGCGCCCAGGGACTCCGGGCCAACGTCCTGACTTTC
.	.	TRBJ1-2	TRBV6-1	CASSEAGDDGYTF	TGTGCCAGCAGTGAAGCAGGGGATGACGGCTACACCTTC
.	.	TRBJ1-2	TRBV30	CAWSVGQIGYTF	TGTGCCTGGAGTGTTGGGCAAATTGGCTACACCTTC
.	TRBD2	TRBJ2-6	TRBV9	CASSVRRGGLAAGANVLTF	TGTGCCAGCAGCGTACGGCGGGGGGGCCTGGCTGCAGGGGCCAACGTCCTGACTTTC
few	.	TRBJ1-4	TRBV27	CASSLRGREF	TGTGCCAGCAGTTTAAGAGGCAGGGAGTTT
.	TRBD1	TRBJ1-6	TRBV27	CASSLLGPRQGTNSPLHF	TGTGCCAGCAGTTTATTAGGCCCGCGACAGGGAACCAATTCACCCCTCCACTTT
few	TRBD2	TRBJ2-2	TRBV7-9	CASSPPGLPNTGELFF	TGTGCCAGCAGCCCCCCGGGACTACCAAACACCGGGGAGCTGTTTTTT
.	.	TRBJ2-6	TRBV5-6	CASSLLGPGANVLTF	TGTGCCAGCAGCTTGCTGGGCCCTGGGGCCAACGTCCTGACTTTC
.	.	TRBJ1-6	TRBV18	CASSRGRGDNSPLHF	TGTGCCAGCTCGCGGGGTAGGGGCGATAATTCACCCCTCCACTTT
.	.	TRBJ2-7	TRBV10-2	CASSEGVGEQYF	TGCGCCAGCAGCGAGGGGGTGGGCGAGCAGTACTTC
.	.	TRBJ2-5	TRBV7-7	CASSLSVAGETQYF	TGTGCTAGCAGCTTGTCCGTTGCGGGAGAGACCCAGTACTTC
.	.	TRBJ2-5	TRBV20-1	CSASRMGTQYF	TGCAGTGCTAGCCGTATGGGGACCCAGTACTTC
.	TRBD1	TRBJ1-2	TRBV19	CASTLRQGPNYGYTF	TGTGCCAGTACCCTCCGACAGGGACCCAACTATGGCTACACCTTC
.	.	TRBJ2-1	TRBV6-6	CASSPHVGSSYNEQFF	TGTGCCAGCAGTCCACACGTGGGGAGTTCTTACAATGAGCAGTTCTTC
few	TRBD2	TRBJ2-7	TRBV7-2	CASTNPSSGYEQYF	TGTGCCAGCACCAATCCCTCTAGCGGCTACGAGCAGTACTTC
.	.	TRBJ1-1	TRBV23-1	CASSQTVKGESTEAFF	TGCGCCAGCAGTCAAACTGTTAAGGGTGAGAGCACTGAAGCTTTCTTT
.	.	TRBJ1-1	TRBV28	CASSLATGAFF	TGTGCCAGCAGTTTAGCGACTGGAGCTTTCTTT
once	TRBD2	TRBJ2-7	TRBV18	CASSLGTRDEQYF	TGTGCCAGCTCCCTGGGGACTAGGGACGAGCAGTACTTC
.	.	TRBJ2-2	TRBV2	CASSGRRDGELFF	TGTGCCAGCAGTGGGAGGCGGGACGGGGAGCTGTTTTTT
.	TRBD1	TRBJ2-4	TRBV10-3	CATRDSEEDIQYF	TGTGCCACCCGGGACAGCGAGGAGGACATTCAGTACTTC
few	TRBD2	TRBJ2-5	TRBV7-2	CASSFQRGQETQYF	TGTGCCAGCAGCTTCCAGCGGGGACAAGAGACCCAGTACTTC
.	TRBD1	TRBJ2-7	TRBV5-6	CASSGPGTGPHEQYF	TGTGCCAGCAGCGGCCCAGGGACAGGGCCCCACGAGCAGTACTTC
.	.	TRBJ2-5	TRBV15	CATSRDPGPQETQYF	TGTGCCACCAGCCGCGACCCGGGACCCCAAGAGACCCAGTACTTC
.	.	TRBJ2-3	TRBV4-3	CASSRLPRGGTDTQYF	TGCGCCAGCAGCCGCCTCCCGAGGGGGGGGACAGATACGCAGTATTTT
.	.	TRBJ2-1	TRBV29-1	CSVTKDLNEQFF	TGCAGCGTCACAAAGGACCTCAATGAGCAGTTCTTC
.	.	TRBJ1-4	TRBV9	CASSVAPGRGEKLFF	TGTGCCAGCAGCGTAGCCCCAGGTCGCGGTGAAAAACTGTTTTTT
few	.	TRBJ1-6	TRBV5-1	CASRGYRSGSPLHF	TGCGCCAGCAGGGGATACAGGTCGGGGTCACCCCTCCACTTT
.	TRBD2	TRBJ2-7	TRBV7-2	CASGPGLVSYEQYF	TGTGCCAGCGGACCGGGACTAGTCTCCTACGAGCAGTACTTC
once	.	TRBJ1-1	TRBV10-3	CATSGRNTEAFF	TGTGCCACCTCGGGCCGGAACACTGAAGCTTTCTTT
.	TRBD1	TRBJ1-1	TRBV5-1	CASSRGTGGDTEAFF	TGCGCCAGCAGCCGGGGGACAGGGGGTGACACTGAAGCTTTCTTT
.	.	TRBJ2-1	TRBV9	CASSAGTGDYNEQFF	TGTGCCAGCAGCGCCGGGACGGGGGACTACAATGAGCAGTTCTTC
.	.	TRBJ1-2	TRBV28	CASTRTGSGGYGYTF	TGTGCCAGCACCCGAACCGGGAGCGGCGGCTATGGCTACACCTTC
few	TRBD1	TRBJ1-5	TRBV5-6	CASSFGQGAYSNQPQHF	TGTGCCAGCAGCTTTGGGCAGGGGGCCTATAGCAATCAGCCCCAGCATTTT